This T cell receptor (beta chain) was found in a study of cytomegalovirus exposure and HLA in healthy donors (dated by TCRdb to about 2017). Concerning the study at large: In an earlier analysis of around 540 of the donors, less than 350 Gb of sequence data and just under 120 million unique TCR beta sequences from 180 million or so T cells were reported. An early release covering over 500 HLA-typed donors comprised 250 to 350 gigabases of sequencing data and around 80 million unique TCR sequences. Of the 398 genotyped donors, 65% to 90% fell in the genetic ancestry cluster associated with self-reported Caucasian donors. The study aimed to test whether cataloging public T cell receptors could reveal signatures of past pathogen exposure. The study profiled the T cell repertoires of 666 subjects by immunosequencing and related them to cytomegalovirus serostatus. A separate validation cohort of 100 to 150 different subjects was used in addition to the approximately 640-subject first cohort. High-throughput TCR immunosequencing, statistical association of individual TCRs with disease status, and machine learning were combined to predict cytomegalovirus infection status. A later analysis re-analyzed previously published TCR beta repertoires from approximately 700 donors and added high-resolution HLA genotyping to study TCR occurrence patterns. In the later analysis, no new phenotypic data were used to find candidate immune exposures; instead, reliance was placed on TCR beta sequences and their occurrence across donors. In an earlier analysis of roughly 600 of the donors, high-throughput TCR beta sequencing was used to judge whether each TCR beta V gene segment behaved as functional or pseudogenic. Donor age, sex, ethnicity and CMV serostatus were compiled together with the repertoire data. In a later genetic analysis, genome-wide SNP genotypes for about three fifths of the 666 donors were used, and that subset was treated as a discovery cohort. All discovery cohort repertoires had been generated using a single sequencing platform. Both class I and class II loci were covered by HLA typing, at four-digit resolution. Typing coverage varied by locus: 629-630 donors for A, B, C, DRB1 and DQB1; some 520 for DQA1; approximately 610 for DPA1; roughly 470 for DPB1. Because of strong linkage in the cohort, four to six DR-DQ haplotypes were treated as single units for association and clustering. Among some 410 genotyped donors of the cohort, an average of about 240,000 unique TCR beta nucleotide sequences was sequenced per donor, of which 15% to 20% were non-productive.

Library creation used the immunoSEQ multiplex PCR assay. For the multiplex PCR, a mixture combining 60 forward primers for TCR Vbeta segments and 13 reverse primers for TCR Jbeta segments was used. The CDR3 region of rearranged TCR beta genes was amplified from genomic DNA with a multiplex PCR assay. On the Illumina HiSeq System, the amplified TCR beta libraries were sequenced as 87-base-pair reads. The source study handled its data this way. Across the 666 repertoires, a later analysis counted 75 million to 90 million unique TCR beta chains, around 11 million of which were shared by at least two donors. Raw reads were error-corrected and collapsed into unique sequences by a nearest-neighbor algorithm in which closely related sequences were merged to remove PCR and sequencing errors. V, D and J gene segments were assigned by aligning CDR3 sequences to IMGT reference sequences. For a sequence to be retained, at least a six-nucleotide match to both a V gene segment and a J gene segment was required. Rearrangements were called productive when the CDR3 lacked stop codons and stayed in frame with V and J; all others were non-productive. CDR3 was defined according to IMGT convention as the region running from the second conserved V-encoded cysteine to the conserved J-encoded phenylalanine. The earlier analysis of about 620 of the donors excluded sequences that lacked an unambiguous match to a single V gene segment. In an earlier analysis of approximately 590 of the donors, V segments were called functional above 56.7% productive rearrangements and were called segregating when the between-donor standard deviation exceeded 5%. A statistical classification framework was built to diagnose cytomegalovirus status from the catalog of TCR beta chain sequences. V and J gene assignment, in a later analysis, came from comparing TCR nucleotide sequences with IMGT/GENE-DB human TR gene sequences. Using the TCRdist pipeline, a later analysis assigned CDR3 sequences along with most-parsimonious VDJ recombination scenarios. A later analysis defined each TCR beta chain by its CDR3 amino acid sequence plus V-gene family, and excluded reads lacking a unique V-gene family. As a way to deal with suspected cross-contamination and a sequencing artifact, a later analysis dropped over 550 nucleotide sequences that were highly shared and had low generation probability. In a later analysis, a clonal expansion index for each public chain was calculated from normalized within-repertoire ranks of inferred template counts. In a later analysis, generation probabilities were computed using a VDJ recombination model fitted to out-of-frame rearrangements, and the results were checked against IGoR. Hypergeometric tests were used in a later analysis to score TCR-TCR, TCR-HLA and TCR-CMV co-occurrence, with a repertoire-size bias correction applied to the TCR pairs. To estimate false discovery rates, a later analysis permuted the HLA or CMV assignments 20 times. A later analysis grouped co-occurring TCRs with DBSCAN, adding TCRdist sequence similarity when clustering within HLA-allele-positive subsets. Co-occurrence clustering excluded repertoires with fewer than 30,000 or more than 120,000 public chains, plus five with anomalous nucleotide sharing. Here the immuneACCESS table is served through TCRdb, limited to in-frame sequences with V and J called. Missing clones are a known gap in these copies; in checked studies unresolved V genes cover under half, and the rest lacks a known reason. D and trimming were read from the DNA, whereas the V and J calls and clone size are those reported in that table. For this sample the table gives over 45,000 clones, of which approximately 80% were detected only once. The top ten clones comprise roughly 1.5% of the sample.

CDR3 length: 15 amino acids, cysteine to phenylalanine. Solely the CDR3 DNA is kept, with 45 bases framed from the first base. Here V drops 8 bases and J drops 3 bases, and the junction holds 10 bases not matched to any gene. CDR1 and CDR2 (MNHEY, SMNVEV) derive from the germline V gene (reference sequence). The sample holds a few counts of this clone. This receptor's antigen is unknown. Base quality data are lacking; no much larger clone is found one base away. What the research found in general, with its limitations: HLA typing was unavailable for some donors at each locus, so association tests used only the typed subset. Assigning TCR associations to individual alleles was difficult when HLA alleles, especially DR and DQ, strongly co-occurred. According to a later analysis, most CMV-associated TCR beta chains appeared to be HLA-restricted, and the HLA associations seemed to be driven largely by CMV exposure. Some IMGT-functional V segments, including TRBV6-2 and TRBV6-3, could not be distinguished by the 87-base-pair reads and were therefore excluded. The cohort was sequenced for TCR beta chains only, and without alpha or paired-chain data the features that could be detected were limited. Sequencing depth was assumed to be roughly uniform across donors in the presence/absence analyses, though that assumption may not hold. The authors suggested that the approach could potentially be generalized to other disease states and immunological phenotypes. In a later analysis, more than 15,000 TCR beta sequences were associated with specific HLA alleles at a false discovery rate of 0.05. The sequencing pipeline was judged likely to have produced a cluster of highly shared sequence variants as a technical artifact. Linkage disequilibrium might explain the correlated functional status among segregating V segments, but an unknown experimental factor could not be ruled out. According to a later analysis, TCR association rates differed among HLA loci, with DRB1 alleles showing the most associated TCRs and HLA-C alleles showing the fewest. In vitro tests confirmed that a few of the cytomegalovirus-associated TCR beta chains recognize cytomegalovirus antigens. Compared with equally common non-associated chains, HLA-associated TCR beta chains in a later analysis were more clonally expanded and had lower generation probabilities. An earlier analysis of approximately 540 of the donors showed that most TCR beta V segments appeared in productive rearrangements either about 90% or about 30% of the time, which broadly matched IMGT annotations. In the study, approximately 150 TCR beta chains were listed as associated with cytomegalovirus. V-gene and J-gene trimming of TCR beta chains was associated with a missense DCLRE1C variant in a later genetic analysis, and the association was replicated in an independent cohort. While some public TCRs were present in many individuals, most TCR sequences turned up only very rarely across donors. Cytomegalovirus status was reported to be diagnosed by the classifier with high specificity and sensitivity in both the original and validation cohorts. In a later analysis, several top co-occurrence clusters were reported to appear linked to parvovirus B19, influenza, CMV and Epstein-Barr virus. According to a later genetic analysis, donors in an Asian-associated ancestry cluster had fewer N-insertions in productive TCRs than the approximately 630-donor mean. A further reported finding was that TCR beta sequences accurately predicted the HLA-A and HLA-B alleles for most subjects in the first cohort. The earlier analysis of about 600 of the donors excluded approximately 15 rarely observed V segments, including chromosome 9 orphons, because counts were too low. CMV serostatus was the only immune exposure information available for the cohort.

The cohort was made up of under 800 healthy bone marrow donors. At the time of sampling, all cohort members were nominally healthy, though unrecorded immune exposures were likely present. The donor was CMV seronegative and was included in the group of 352 seronegative cohort members. Every donor gave a peripheral blood sample, and the peripheral blood mononuclear cells from that sample were used for TCR beta sequencing. The Qiagen DNeasy Blood Extraction Kit was used to extract genomic DNA from the blood cell samples. The sequenced sample consisted of PBMCs. This receptor chain uses TRBV27 and TRBJ2-7; 10 middle bases align to TRBD1. This TCR derives from a female donor in good health and CMV-seronegative. The CDR3 is CASGREGQGIYEQYF. DNA sequence: TGTGCCAGCGGTCGAGAGGGACAGGGGATCTACGAGCAGTACTTC.